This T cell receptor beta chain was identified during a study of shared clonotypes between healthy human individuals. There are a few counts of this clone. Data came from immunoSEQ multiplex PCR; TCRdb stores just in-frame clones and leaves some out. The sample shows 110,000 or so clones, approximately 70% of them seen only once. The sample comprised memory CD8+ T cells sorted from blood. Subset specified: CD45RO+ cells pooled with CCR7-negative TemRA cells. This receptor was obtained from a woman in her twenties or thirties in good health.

The CDR3: CASSVSGFDTEAFF. The CDR3 bases are TGTGCCAGCAGCGTCAGCGGATTTGACACTGAAGCTTTCTTT. The chain combines TRBV9 with TRBJ1-1; D unclear. Trimming removed 2 bases at V and 3 bases at J, with 11 bases between. CDR1 and CDR2 from the germline V gene are SGDLS and YYNGEE. This CDR3 comprises 14 residues.